The T cell receptor beta chain described here comes from a study of T-cell reconstitution after alpha-beta-depleted transplantation in children. Overall study results and limits: T-cell counts and diversity at one year post-transplant came mainly from newly produced T cells. Reportedly, alpha-beta T cells present about two months post-transplant originated from several hundred expanded clones of graft origin. The study traced high day-60 TCRbeta diversity in some patients to surviving recipient T cells and thymic progenitors.

This clonotype was counted a few times. Its antigen is unknown. The conserved final phenylalanine or tryptophan is absent from the CDR3, which likely points to a read error. As it was prepared, the TCRbeta library received unique molecular identifiers. TCRdb reprocessed the PCR reads with MiXCR, giving one entry per CDR3 protein. Altogether 700,000 to 950,000 distinct CDR3 sequences are present, under 20% being singletons, with the ten largest covering around 5.3%. The sequencing here drew on PBMCs, mostly from graft donor cells, taken 360 days after TCRalphabeta/CD19-depleted stem cell transplant. This receptor was obtained from a male patient aged 5 to 17 who had a stem cell transplant for acute lymphoblastic leukemia, so the T cells may come from the graft donor.

CDR3 sequence reads: CATSVPGRGTDTQYI. The CDR3 DNA is TGTGCCACCAGTGTCCCCGGCCGAGGCACAGATACGCAGTATATT. The chain links TRBV24-1 to TRBJ2-3; D call uncertain. This CDR3 has 15 residues. Between the trimmed V and J ends, which lost 5 bases and 1 base, there was a span of 12 bases. The V gene's germline CDR1 is KGHDR and CDR2 SFDVKD.